This TCR beta chain originates from a study of ipilimumab plus nivolumab after autologous stem cell transplantation. Study-level information: Patients received a median of about five ipilimumab and about 8 nivolumab doses. Both relapsed and primary refractory DLBCL were included. Overall study results and limits: The authors say TCR, Treg and microbiome findings warrant further study.

Ipilimumab, 1 mg/kg, started 14 to 28 days after autologous transplant. Germline V gives CDR1 SGHVS, CDR2 FNYEAQ. The V and J ends lost 5 bases and 0 bases, in that order; junction bases with no gene match: 5. This CDR3 contains 17 residues. Remarks on this clone: The antigen is not known.

Using immunoSEQ multiplex PCR, the repertoire was profiled, and TCRdb retains in-frame clones only, with some absent. The sample includes 20,000 to 30,000 clones, approximately 86% of them seen just once. This sequence was found in a male donor with diffuse large B-cell lymphoma. The V gene is TRBV7-6, the J gene TRBJ2-6; 9 bases agree with TRBD1. The material was PBMCs, obtained in a trial of ipilimumab plus nivolumab as post-transplant consolidation. The CDR3 is CASSAYRGPSGANVLTF. The CDR3 coding sequence is TGTGCCAGCAGCGCTTACAGGGGGCCCTCTGGGGCCAACGTCCTGACTTTC.